A selection of T cell receptor beta chains follows, all from one sample in a study of blood T cell repertoires in COVID-19. Data came from immunoSEQ multiplex PCR; TCRdb stores just in-frame clones and leaves some out. The sample lists 180,000 or so clones, about 86% occurring once. Sequenced sample: PBMCs or T cells enriched from blood (not recorded which). The source of these receptors is a man in his forties or fifties who had recovered from COVID-19. CDR3s include the opening cysteine and the closing phenylalanine or tryptophan. D genes are given only for firm matches.

j_gene: TRBJ1-1; v_gene: TRBV5-1; d_gene: NA; CDR3aa: CASSPGHSNTEAFF
j_gene: TRBJ1-1; v_gene: TRBV5-4; d_gene: TRBD1; CDR3aa: CASSTRTTGGEAAFF
j_gene: TRBJ1-5; v_gene: TRBV5-1; d_gene: TRBD1; CDR3aa: CASSTGGESNQPQHF
j_gene: TRBJ2-5; v_gene: TRBV28; d_gene: NA; CDR3aa: CASSTTGSKTQYF
j_gene: TRBJ2-5; v_gene: TRBV7-6; d_gene: TRBD2; CDR3aa: CASSLVPWGLAGVEETQYF
j_gene: TRBJ1-5; v_gene: TRBV20-1; d_gene: TRBD1; CDR3aa: CSASSVGQGGQPQHF
j_gene: TRBJ1-2; v_gene: TRBV7-2; d_gene: TRBD1; CDR3aa: CASSPPDRGGYTF
j_gene: TRBJ2-1; v_gene: TRBV10-3; d_gene: TRBD2; CDR3aa: CAISEFLAGGLNEQFF
j_gene: TRBJ1-1; v_gene: TRBV18; d_gene: NA; CDR3aa: CASSPQTVGVTEAFF
j_gene: TRBJ1-2; v_gene: TRBV7-2; d_gene: TRBD1; CDR3aa: CASRYRGGGDYGYTF
j_gene: TRBJ2-7; v_gene: TRBV29-1; d_gene: TRBD1; CDR3aa: CSVGAGTGGYEQYF
j_gene: TRBJ1-1; v_gene: TRBV5-1; d_gene: TRBD1; CDR3aa: CASSRRTGGNTEAFF
j_gene: TRBJ2-7; v_gene: TRBV30; d_gene: TRBD1; CDR3aa: CAWSPGTGNYEQYF
j_gene: TRBJ2-1; v_gene: TRBV10-3; d_gene: TRBD1; CDR3aa: CATTSPGQGANEQFF
j_gene: TRBJ2-3; v_gene: TRBV6-5; d_gene: TRBD2; CDR3aa: CASQKPGGPADTQYF
j_gene: TRBJ1-1; v_gene: TRBV7-3; d_gene: NA; CDR3aa: CASSLKRGSEAFF
j_gene: TRBJ2-7; v_gene: TRBV30; d_gene: NA; CDR3aa: CAWSRTGSYEQYF
j_gene: TRBJ1-3; v_gene: TRBV7-3; d_gene: NA; CDR3aa: CASSLTGAGHSGNTIYF
j_gene: TRBJ1-4; v_gene: TRBV27; d_gene: NA; CDR3aa: CASRPGTNEKLFF
j_gene: TRBJ1-5; v_gene: TRBV12-3/TRBV12-4; d_gene: TRBD1; CDR3aa: CASRLDRIQPQHF
j_gene: TRBJ1-6; v_gene: TRBV6-5; d_gene: NA; CDR3aa: CAATSWGPSPLHF
j_gene: TRBJ1-2; v_gene: TRBV5-4; d_gene: TRBD1; CDR3aa: CASSEDRMTGYTF
j_gene: TRBJ1-1; v_gene: TRBV11-2; d_gene: NA; CDR3aa: CASSFTLNTEAFF
j_gene: TRBJ1-6; v_gene: TRBV5-6; d_gene: TRBD1; CDR3aa: CASSGTGYSPLHF
j_gene: TRBJ2-5; v_gene: TRBV5-1; d_gene: NA; CDR3aa: CASNTGGLIGETQYF
j_gene: TRBJ2-1; v_gene: TRBV15; d_gene: NA; CDR3aa: CATSRDYAGKGEQFF